This T cell receptor (beta chain) is drawn from a study of blood T cell repertoires in COVID-19. The wider study: From T cells, B-cell-depleted T cells, or PBMCs came the material, which was cDNA or gDNA.

The CDR3 is made up of 14 amino acids. Germline values: CDR1 LNHDA, CDR2 SQIVND (reference sequence). Trimming removed 7 bases from V and 4 bases from J; junction bases left unmatched: 5. This clone showed up just once. Original data processing: For nucleated cells, counts were estimated from reference gene primer amplification. Assay: immunoSEQ multiplex PCR; the TCRdb copy retains only in-frame clones and omits some. V, J and clone size derive from that table, while D and trimming were established from the DNA sequence. The data contain about 250,000 clones, around 82% of them singletons. This TCR came from a human donor with COVID-19, enrolled during active disease. The donor label of this sample is uncertain. The chain has TRBV19 and TRBJ2-1; TRBD2 matches 9 bases. Sequencing was done on a sample of peripheral blood. The CDR3 region is CASIGGRGYNEQFF. CDR3 DNA: TGTGCCAGTATAGGCGGGAGGGGTTACAATGAGCAGTTCTTC.